What follows are 18 T cell receptor beta chains derived from one specimen sequenced in a study of cytomegalovirus exposure and HLA in healthy donors. Researchers ran the PCR with 60 Vbeta and 13 Jbeta primers. Using immunoSEQ multiplex PCR, the repertoire was profiled, and TCRdb retains in-frame clones only, with some absent. The ten top clones account for around 3.4%, within a sample of about 91,000 clones. The sample consisted of PBMCs. These receptors were taken from a woman aged 25-40 years in good health and CMV-seronegative.

The rearrangement uses TRBV28 and TRBJ1-1; 8 bases agree with TRBD1. From germline, CDR1 is MDHEN and CDR2 SYDVKM. The V segment lost 0 bases and the J segment 3 bases; nucleotides outside the gene matches: 3. This CDR3 comprises 15 residues. The CDR3 coding sequence is TGTGCCAGCAGTTTATGGAGACAGGGGTACACTGAAGCTTTCTTT. Its protein product is CASSLWRQGYTEAFF.

V gene TRBV2 combines with J gene TRBJ2-1; D remains ambiguous. V was clipped by 6 bases and J by 9 bases, with 6 bases between them. The CDR3 contains 10 residues. Germline V gene data show CDR1 as SNHLY and CDR2 as FYNNEI. CDR3 in amino acids: CASRVSEQFF. The CDR3 region has the DNA TGTGCCAGCAGAGTCAGTGAGCAGTTCTTC.

The chain carries TRBV5-1 and TRBJ2-1, with a possible D match to TRBD2 (6 bases). Trimming pared 2 bases from V and 9 bases from J, leaving 12 bases between. Per germline, CDR1 SGHRS and CDR2 YFSETQ. This CDR3 is 13 amino acids long. The CDR3 nucleotides are TGCGCCAGCAGCTTCGGTACCGGGAGTGAGCAGTTCTTC. Protein: CASSFGTGSEQFF.

The J gene is TRBJ1-5, the V gene TRBV6-1; perhaps TRBD1 as D (6 bases). In germline, CDR1 is MNHNS, CDR2 SASEGT. V shed 6 bases and J shed 1 base, with 10 bases lying between them. This CDR3 region has 14 residues. Written as DNA, the CDR3 is TGTGCCAGCAGGGTGGGACAAAGCAATCAGCCCCAGCATTTT. It translates to CASRVGQSNQPQHF.

V usage is TRBV28 and J usage is TRBJ1-6, with 8 bases aligning to TRBD1. The trim removed 3 bases at V and 10 bases at J, leaving 8 bases unmatched. The CDR3 is 15 residues long. CDR1 and CDR2 (germline): MDHEN, SYDVKM. The CDR3 DNA reads TGTGCCAGCAGTTTCAGACAGGGGTTAGGGTCACCCCTCCACTTT. Translated: CASSFRQGLGSPLHF.

The chain joins TRBV2 to TRBJ2-7; 9 bases map to TRBD1. Losses at the gene ends were 10 bases for V and 3 bases for J; bases not matched to a gene: 4. The germline V gene encodes CDR1 SNHLY and CDR2 FYNNEI. The CDR3 runs to 12 residues. In DNA form, the CDR3 reads TGTGCCATCGGGACAGGGTTCTACGAGCAGTACTTC. This codes for CAIGTGFYEQYF.

The V call is TRBV5-1, the J call TRBJ2-7; D call uncertain. V lost 1 base and J 2 bases, leaving 13 bases between the germline ends. Per germline, CDR1 SGHRS and CDR2 YFSETQ. The CDR3 runs 15 residues. The DNA for the CDR3 is TGCGCCAGCAGCTTGCAGTCTGGCCGAACCTACGAGCAGTACTTC. This encodes CASSLQSGRTYEQYF. Supplemented by reference TRBV5-1 and TRBJ2-7, the full variable domain reads KAGVTQTPRYLIKTRGQQVTLSCSPISGHRSVSWYQQTPGQGLQFLFEYFSETQRNKGNFPGRFSGRQFSNSRSEMNVSTLELGDSALYLCASSLQSGRTYEQYFGPGTRLTVT.

As concerns this clone: Other DNA sequences within the sample encode an identical CDR3. This chain links TRBV19 with TRBJ2-5; 7 nucleotides match TRBD1. V was pared by 3 bases and J by 10 bases, with 14 bases of the junction left unmatched. Germline V gene lookup returns CDR1 LNHDA and CDR2 SQIVND (reference sequence). The CDR3 spans 15 residues. The CDR3 protein is CASSILPGQRPFQYF. The CDR3 coding sequence is TGTGCCAGTAGTATCCTCCCGGGACAGCGGCCTTTCCAGTACTTC.

The chain links TRBV6-6 to TRBJ2-1; 10 nucleotides line up with TRBD1. The V and J ends lost 5 bases and 7 bases, in that order; junction bases with no gene match: 5. This CDR3 region has 14 residues. Germline V CDR1 and CDR2: MNHNY, SVGAGI (reference sequence). The CDR3 sequence: CASSRDRGFNEQFF. The CDR3 region has the DNA TGTGCCAGCAGTAGGGACAGGGGTTTTAATGAGCAGTTCTTC.

This chain uses TRBV5-4 with TRBJ2-7; 9 bases are shared with TRBD1. The CDR3 is 16 residues long. V was clipped by 0 bases and J by 5 bases; unmatched bases: 9. From germline, CDR1 is SGHNT and CDR2 YYREEE (reference sequence). The CDR3 nucleotides are TGTGCCAGCAGCTTGGCCCTAGGACAGGGGAATGACGAGCAGTACTTC. Amino acid sequence: CASSLALGQGNDEQYF.

This chain joins TRBV15 and TRBJ2-1; D is uncertain. CDR3 size: 17 residues. The germline CDR1 and CDR2 sequences are LNHNV and YYDKDF (reference sequence). Trimming took off 0 bases at V and 0 bases at J, with 12 bases between the two ends. For the CDR3, the DNA is TGTGCCACCAGCAGAGACCTCAACAGTGACTCCTACAATGAGCAGTTCTTC. Amino acid sequence: CATSRDLNSDSYNEQFF.

The V and J genes are TRBV27 and TRBJ2-1, with 7 bases matching TRBD2. The V gene end was trimmed by 10 bases and the J gene end by 8 bases; junction bases not matched to a gene: 11. The CDR3 has 13 amino acids. Looked up from germline, CDR1 is MNHEY and CDR2 is SMNVEV (reference sequence). CDR3 sequence reads: CATRTSGFYEQFF. The CDR3 nucleotides are TGTGCCACTCGGACTAGTGGATTCTATGAGCAGTTCTTC.

This sequence joins TRBV6-6 and TRBJ1-5; no firm D call. The V gene's germline CDR1 is MNHNY and CDR2 SVGAGI (reference sequence). The CDR3 is made up of 15 amino acids. V was clipped by 6 bases and J by 3 bases, with 15 bases between them. The CDR3 nucleotides read TGTGCCAGCAGACTAGCTAACGGTTACAATCAGCCCCAGCATTTT. Its protein product is CASRLANGYNQPQHF.

The chain links TRBV10-3 to TRBJ1-1; TRBD1 matches at 7 bases. In germline, CDR1 is ENHRY, CDR2 SYGVKD. Trimming cost V 2 bases and J 2 bases; bases outside gene matches: 5. This CDR3 has 15 residues. CDR3 sequence (DNA): TGTGCCATCAGTGAGCAGGGGGGCGCTAACACTGAAGCTTTCTTT. Translated, it gives CAISEQGGANTEAFF.

Here the CDR3 reads CATSRVAGGSSYNEQFF. The CDR3 DNA reads as TGTGCCACCAGCAGAGTTGCAGGGGGAAGCTCCTACAATGAGCAGTTCTTC. The gene calls are TRBV15 and TRBJ2-1, with TRBD1 matching 7 bases. This CDR3 has 17 amino acids. Germline assignment: CDR1 LNHNV and CDR2 YYDKDF (reference sequence). V was pared by 1 base and J by 0 bases, with 6 bases of the junction left unmatched.

The V and J genes are TRBV5-1 and TRBJ1-2; the match to TRBD1 covers 7 bases. Unmatched junction bases numbered 0, after V lost 0 bases and J lost 7 bases. In germline, CDR1 is SGHRS, CDR2 YFSETQ. The CDR3 extends over 12 amino acids. For the CDR3, the DNA is TGCGCCAGCAGCTTGGCAGGGGGTGGCTACACCTTC. Encoded protein: CASSLAGGGYTF.

The chain couples TRBV7-9 to TRBJ1-3; D might be TRBD1 (5 bases). The ends were cut back, 4 bases at V and 5 bases at J, with 15 bases in the middle. The CDR3 spans 15 residues. Germline V CDR1 and CDR2: SEHNR, FQNEAQ (reference sequence). The CDR3 protein is CASSYKRGSRNTIYF. In nucleotides, the CDR3 is TGTGCCAGCAGCTACAAGCGGGGCAGTAGAAACACCATATATTTT. The variable domain in full, with the rest retrieved from reference TRBV7-9 and TRBJ1-3, is DTGVSQNPRHKITKRGQNVTFRCDPISEHNRLYWYRQTLGQGPEFLTYFQNEAQLEKSRLLSDRFSAERPKGSFSTLEIQRTEQGDSAMYLCASSYKRGSRNTIYFGEGSWLTVV.

This chain's CDR3 is CSVEEGAPYEQYF. DNA for the CDR3: TGCAGCGTTGAGGAGGGGGCCCCCTACGAGCAGTACTTC. The V gene is TRBV29-1, the J gene TRBJ2-7, with D possibly being TRBD1 (7 bases). Trimming took 3 bases from V and 2 from J, leaving 11 bases between them. Per the germline V gene, CDR1 is SQVTM and CDR2 is ANQGSEA. The CDR3 has 13 residues.